The clone carrying this T cell receptor (beta chain) was counted only a few times. Its antigen remains unknown. The data stem from a study of T cells after yellow fever vaccination. Study-wide points: Weaker in magnitude, the secondary response showed a faster peak on day 5 versus 15. Bulk-population clonotypes that are abundant could appear as contaminants in FACS-sorted repertoires. In post-booster samples, most primary-vaccination clones reappeared (about 95% CD4, about 91% CD8).

TCRdb recomputed calls from the 5' RACE reads with MiXCR, one row per CDR3 protein. The sample yields 450,000 to 650,000 distinct CDR3 sequences, around a fifth seen once. V lost 9 bases to trimming and J lost 3 bases, with 15 bases between them. This CDR3 is 13 amino acids long. Germline CDR1 reads MRHNA; CDR2 reads SNTAGT. V is TRBV6-4 and J is TRBJ2-7, with D tentatively TRBD2 (6 bases). This TCR was recovered from a man aged 18-30 years who received the YFV17D yellow fever vaccine. The sample was PBMCs, taken 21 days after the first yellow fever vaccination. This CDR3 reads CARPRGTDYEQYV. DNA for the CDR3: TGTGCCAGGCCCAGAGGGACTGACTACGAGCAGTACGTC.